A selection of T cell receptor beta chains follows, all from one sample in a study of T cell responses to AZD1222 COVID-19 vaccine. Sequencing used immunoSEQ multiplex PCR; TCRdb keeps in-frame clones, though not all of them. Of 110,000 or so clones listed, approximately 90% are singletons. The sequenced sample was peripheral blood, obtained on day 0 of AZD1222 vaccination. The receptors stem from an adult in good health. Each CDR3 is given with its conserved first and last residue. A D gene is named only where the DNA matches it firmly. Rows may omit the clone size; those that give it use once, few, many or a size class.

clone size,J gene,V gene,D gene,CDR3 DNA,CDR3 protein
.,TRBJ1-2,TRBV9,TRBD1,TGTGCCAGCAGCGTAGAGGACAGGGGGGATGGCTACACCTTC,CASSVEDRGDGYTF
.,TRBJ2-5,TRBV2,.,TGTGCCAGCAGTGACCCGATACTAGTTCGGCGCGAAGAGACCCAGTACTTC,CASSDPILVRREETQYF
.,TRBJ2-1,TRBV7-2,.,TGTGCCAGCAGCTTAAGAGGCCATGAGCAGTTCTTC,CASSLRGHEQFF
once,TRBJ2-5,TRBV2,.,TGTGCCAGCAGCGTCCCCCCAGGGATGGGAGAGACCCAGTACTTC,CASSVPPGMGETQYF
.,TRBJ2-3,TRBV27,TRBD2,TGTGCCAGCAGTTTGACCCTTACGACTAGCGGGAGATATACGCAGTATTTT,CASSLTLTTSGRYTQYF
few,TRBJ2-2,TRBV7-7,.,TGTGCCAGCAGCTTAGGGGCCGGCGGGGAGCTGTTTTTT,CASSLGAGGELFF
.,TRBJ2-7,TRBV3-1/TRBV3-2,TRBD1,TGTGCCAGCAGCCTGGGGGACAGAGACTACGAGCAGTACTTC,CASSLGDRDYEQYF
.,TRBJ2-1,TRBV3-1/TRBV3-2,.,TGTGCCAGCAGCCAAGATGACAGATCACCCTACAATGAGCAGTTCTTC,CASSQDDRSPYNEQFF
once,TRBJ2-3,TRBV7-8,TRBD1,TGTGCCAGCAGCTTGTCTGGCGGGACAGGGTTTTTGGATACGCAGTATTTT,CASSLSGGTGFLDTQYF
.,TRBJ1-5,TRBV3-1/TRBV3-2,.,TGTGCCAGCAGCCAAGCCCGGATCTCGAGCCAGCCCCAGCATTTT,CASSQARISSQPQHF
once,TRBJ1-1,TRBV28,.,TGTGCCAGCACCTGGTATGGGGACACTGAAGCTTTCTTT,CASTWYGDTEAFF
.,TRBJ2-7,TRBV18,TRBD2,TGTGCCAGCTCACCCGGGAGCGGGAGAGTCGACGAGCAGTACTTC,CASSPGSGRVDEQYF
.,TRBJ2-1,TRBV28,.,TGTGCCAGCAGCCTTGGACAGCCCTCCTACAATGAGCAGTTCTTC,CASSLGQPSYNEQFF
.,TRBJ2-6,TRBV28,.,TGTGCCAGCAGTCCGACAGTCTCCTCTGGGGCCAACGTCCTGACTTTC,CASSPTVSSGANVLTF
.,TRBJ2-7,TRBV11-1,TRBD1,TGTGCCAGCAGCCACGACAGGGTCCCCTACGAGCAGTACTTC,CASSHDRVPYEQYF
.,TRBJ1-1,TRBV7-9,TRBD1,TGTGCCAGCAGCTTACGCGGACAGGGGGTCGCTGAAGCTTTCTTT,CASSLRGQGVAEAFF
.,TRBJ1-3,TRBV6-5,TRBD1,TGTGCCAGCAGGAGACAGGGCGGTGGAAACACCATATATTTT,CASRRQGGGNTIYF
.,TRBJ2-6,TRBV5-1,TRBD1,TGCGCCAGCAGCCAGGGGACAGGGGGTATCACTGGGGCCAACGTCCTGACTTTC,CASSQGTGGITGANVLTF
.,TRBJ2-1,TRBV7-3,TRBD2,TGTGCCAGCAGCTTAAAAGGTCTAGCGGGAGTTCGTGAGCAGTTCTTC,CASSLKGLAGVREQFF
.,TRBJ2-2,TRBV7-3,.,TGTGCCAGCAGCTTATTAGGGGGTAGGAAAAACACCGGGGAGCTGTTTTTT,CASSLLGGRKNTGELFF
once,TRBJ1-2,TRBV28,TRBD1,TGTGCCAGCAGTTCAGGGACAGCTAACTATGGCTACACCTTC,CASSSGTANYGYTF
few,TRBJ2-3,TRBV11-2,TRBD1,TGTGCCAGCAGCTTAGCCAGGGGGACGCAGTATTTT,CASSLARGTQYF
.,TRBJ1-2,TRBV11-2,TRBD1,TGTGCCAGCAGCCGAACCCCCCGGGACAGGGGGCATCAAGGCTACACCTTC,CASSRTPRDRGHQGYTF
.,TRBJ2-3,TRBV7-9,TRBD2,TGTGCCAGCAGCCAAAAATATAGACTAGCGGGAGTATCCGATACGCAGTATTTT,CASSQKYRLAGVSDTQYF
.,TRBJ1-1,TRBV30,TRBD1,TGTGCCTGGAGTCGCCGACAGGGGGCTGGGACTGAAGCTTTCTTT,CAWSRRQGAGTEAFF
few,TRBJ2-7,TRBV2,.,TGTGCCAGCAGTGAAGCCCAGACTACGAAGCAGTACTTC,CASSEAQTTKQYF
once,TRBJ2-1,TRBV6-5,TRBD2,TGTGCCAGCAGTTCATTAGCGGGAGCATACAATGAGCAGTTCTTC,CASSSLAGAYNEQFF
.,TRBJ1-6,TRBV4-1,TRBD1,TGCGCCAGCAGCCTAACGCCGGGACAGGGGAGCTCCTATAATTCACCCCTCCACTTT,CASSLTPGQGSSYNSPLHF
.,TRBJ2-1,TRBV28,TRBD2,TGTGCCAGCAGTTTAAGGGACTATTACAATGAGCAGTTCTTC,CASSLRDYYNEQFF
.,TRBJ2-7,TRBV7-2,TRBD2,TGTGCCAGCAGCTTAGAAGGGACTAGCGGCTCCTACGAGCAGTACTTC,CASSLEGTSGSYEQYF
.,TRBJ1-6,TRBV10-3,TRBD1,TGTGCCATCAGGTCGGGACAGGGTCAGTCACCCCTCCACTTT,CAIRSGQGQSPLHF
.,TRBJ1-5,TRBV10-3,.,TGTGCCATCAGTGAGTCCCTCGACAAAAGCCAGCATTTT,CAISESLDKSQHF
once,TRBJ2-3,TRBV6-5,.,TGTGCCAGCACTCCAACTAGTTCCGATACGCAGTATTTT,CASTPTSSDTQYF
.,TRBJ2-7,TRBV2,.,TGTGCCAGCAGTGAGGTGCAGGGATCTCACGAGCAGTACTTC,CASSEVQGSHEQYF
.,TRBJ2-1,TRBV24-1,.,TGTGCCACCAGTGATTCCGCAGGGGCCATCACCTACAATGAGCAGTTCTTC,CATSDSAGAITYNEQFF
.,TRBJ1-1,TRBV15,.,TGTGCCACCAGCTACCGGGAGGGCCCAGCTTTCTTT,CATSYREGPAFF
.,TRBJ1-5,TRBV18,.,TGTGCCAGCTCCCAGAGTGGGGGCAATCAGCCCCAGCATTTT,CASSQSGGNQPQHF
.,TRBJ2-1,TRBV25-1,TRBD2,TGTGCCAGCACTGGGGGGGGAGGATCTTCCTACAATGAGCAGTTCTTC,CASTGGGGSSYNEQFF
.,TRBJ1-1,TRBV6-5,.,TGTGCCAGCAGTTACCTAAGCTCGAACACTGAAGCTTTCTTT,CASSYLSSNTEAFF
.,TRBJ1-2,TRBV24-1,TRBD1,TGTGCCACCACGCAGGGGACAGGGACCTTCTATGGCTACACCTTC,CATTQGTGTFYGYTF
.,TRBJ1-3,TRBV15,.,TGTGCCACCAGCAGAGATAAGGGAGGACGCTCTGGAAACACCATATATTTT,CATSRDKGGRSGNTIYF
.,TRBJ1-3,TRBV6-1,.,TGTGCCAGCAGCGAAAGTCAAGGGGGACGACATAGAAACACCATATATTTT,CASSESQGGRHRNTIYF
.,TRBJ2-2,TRBV25-1,TRBD1,TGTGCCAGCAGTAGGACAGGGGGCCGGACCGGGGAGCTGTTTTTT,CASSRTGGRTGELFF
.,TRBJ2-5,TRBV11-3,.,TGTGCCAGCAGCTTAGGACCAGTGCCACAAGAGACCCAGTACTTC,CASSLGPVPQETQYF
.,TRBJ2-3,TRBV6-4,TRBD2,TGTGCCAGCAGCCGGACTAGCGGGCCTTTAGATACGCAGTATTTT,CASSRTSGPLDTQYF
.,TRBJ2-1,TRBV7-6,TRBD1,TGTGCCAGCAGCCCATTAGGGGGACAGGGGGGAGATGAGCAGTTCTTC,CASSPLGGQGGDEQFF
.,TRBJ2-1,TRBV3-1/TRBV3-2,.,TGTGCCAGCAGCCCCAACCCTAGGCCCCCCGGCAATGAGCAGTTCTTC,CASSPNPRPPGNEQFF
.,TRBJ2-6,TRBV28,.,TGTGCCAGCAGTTCGACGGGGGTATCGGGGGCCAACGTCCTGACTTTC,CASSSTGVSGANVLTF
.,TRBJ1-4,TRBV19,.,TGTGCCAGTAGTATTCCAAGGGCAGGGGATGAAAAACTGTTTTTT,CASSIPRAGDEKLFF
.,TRBJ2-5,TRBV30,.,TGTGCCTGGAGTGTTACTCAAGAGACCCAGTACTTC,CAWSVTQETQYF
.,TRBJ1-2,TRBV19,TRBD1,TGTGCCAGTAGTATCAGGGACAGGGCCTATGGCTACACCTTC,CASSIRDRAYGYTF
.,TRBJ2-3,TRBV6-6,.,TGTGCCAGCAGTTCTCAGGGCACAGATACGCAGTATTTT,CASSSQGTDTQYF
.,TRBJ2-3,TRBV6-5,.,TGTGCCAGCAGTTCGACAGGTGGAACTTTAGATACGCAGTATTTT,CASSSTGGTLDTQYF
.,TRBJ2-7,TRBV19,.,TGTGCCAGTAGAGGGCCCGGCCCTAGGGACTCCGAGCAGTACTTC,CASRGPGPRDSEQYF
.,TRBJ1-1,TRBV27,.,TGTGCCAGCACCCCCGTTAAGGGATTACCTTCTGAAGCTTTCTTT,CASTPVKGLPSEAFF